One sample yielded the 22 T cell receptor beta chains listed below, sequenced in a study of beta chain features in type 1 diabetes. Study observations and caveats: Significant though moderate, a shortening of TCRB CDR3s appeared in all four CD4+ subsets of Type 1 diabetes patients.

Antigens for these TCRs are unknown. Expressed TCRB transcripts were sequenced because the isolated RNA had all been reverse transcribed beforehand. Libraries were prepared by immunoSEQ multiplex PCR; TCRdb keeps only in-frame clonotypes and omits some of them. The table shows around 250,000 clones, with roughly 13% occurring only once. Specimen: naive CD4+ T cells from blood. The origin of the receptors is a man aged 25 to 40 with type 1 diabetes.

This clone showed up just a few times. The chain joins TRBV6-5 to TRBJ2-5; D not resolved. This CDR3 is built from 14 residues. The germline CDR1 and CDR2 sequences are MNHEY and SVGAGI. V was cut by 0 bases and J by 2 bases, with 7 bases left in between. The chain's CDR3 is CASSYSARQETQYF. The DNA for the CDR3 is TGTGCCAGCAGTTACTCTGCCAGGCAAGAGACCCAGTACTTC.

The V gene is TRBV25-1, the J gene TRBJ2-7; D perhaps matches TRBD1 (6 bases). Germline CDR1 and CDR2: MGHDK and SYGVNS. The CDR3 is 16 amino acids. V lost 3 bases, J lost 3 bases, and 18 bases lay in between. In DNA, the CDR3 is TGTGCCAGCAGTGAGAGAAACCGGGAAGGGGGCTACGAGCAGTACTTC. This codes for CASSERNREGGYEQYF.

Notes on this clone: The sample has other DNA sequences that encode this CDR3 too. The chain recombines TRBV29-1 with TRBJ2-3; a possible D gene is TRBD2 (6 bases). The length of the CDR3 is 12 residues. Deletions cut 3 bases from V and 3 bases from J, with 7 bases between. CDR1 and CDR2 (germline): SQVTM, ANQGSEA. In DNA form, the CDR3 reads TGCAGCGTTGATGCGGGGACAGATACGCAGTATTTT. Translated: CSVDAGTDTQYF.

This clone was found a few times. The rearrangement uses TRBV4-3 and TRBJ2-7, with D unresolved. The ends were cut back, 3 bases at V and 0 bases at J, with 6 bases in the middle. Germline CDR1 and CDR2: LGHNA and YSLEER. The CDR3 sequence is 13 residues long. The CDR3 DNA sequence: TGCGCCAGCAGCCATCGAGTCTCCTACGAGCAGTACTTC. Its translation is CASSHRVSYEQYF.

The rearrangement uses TRBV27 and TRBJ2-3, with a weak D call TRBD1 (6 bases). The CDR3 totals 13 residues. Germline lookup yields CDR1 MNHEY and CDR2 SMNVEV (reference sequence). V was trimmed by 3 bases and J by 3 bases, leaving 7 bases between them. CDR3 protein: CASSFRGTDTQYF. CDR3 nucleotide sequence: TGTGCCAGCAGTTTTAGGGGGACAGATACGCAGTATTTT.

Only a few counts were recorded for this clone. The J gene is TRBJ2-3, the V gene TRBV5-1; D gene ambiguous. Germline V gene sequence: CDR1 SGHRS, CDR2 YFSETQ. The CDR3 extends over 14 amino acids. V was cut by 4 bases and J by 2 bases, with 11 bases left in between. DNA of the CDR3: TGCGCCAGCAGCATCCTAGGAGACACAGATACGCAGTATTTT. Translation: CASSILGDTDTQYF.

The chain recombines TRBV28 with TRBJ2-7, with 7 nucleotides matching TRBD1. The CDR3 spans 14 residues. The trim removed 5 bases at V and 12 bases at J, leaving 16 bases unmatched. Germline V gene sequence: CDR1 MDHEN, CDR2 SYDVKM. As DNA, the CDR3 is TGTGCCAGCAGTCACCGGGACAGTCTTTCCGGGCCGTACTTC. Translated, it gives CASSHRDSLSGPYF. The variable domain in full, with the rest retrieved from reference TRBV28 and TRBJ2-7, is DVKVTQSSRYLVKRTGEKVFLECVQDMDHENMFWYRQDPGLGLRLIYFSYDVKMKEKGDIPEGYSVSREKKERFSLILESASTNQTSMYLCASSHRDSLSGPYFGPGTRLTVT.

This clone was counted only a few times. This chain connects TRBV5-1 to TRBJ1-1; tentatively, D is TRBD1 (5 bases). Germline CDR1 is SGHRS and CDR2 is YFSETQ. This CDR3 comprises 14 residues. Trimming pared 4 bases from V and 5 bases from J, leaving 15 bases between. The CDR3 loop is CASSSGTAETEAFF. The CDR3 DNA is TGCGCCAGCAGCAGCGGGACGGCGGAGACTGAAGCTTTCTTT.

V usage is TRBV19 and J usage is TRBJ2-5, with TRBD2 matching 8 bases. There are 13 residues in the CDR3. With 4 bases clipped from V and 5 bases from J, the junction kept 3 bases outside the gene matches. CDR1 LNHDA and CDR2 SQIVND come from the germline V gene (reference sequence). CDR3 residues: CASSNGLAETQYF. CDR3 sequence (DNA): TGTGCCAGTAGTAACGGACTAGCTGAGACCCAGTACTTC.

This clone showed up just a few times. The chain links TRBV5-1 to TRBJ1-2; tentatively, D is TRBD1 (6 bases). V lost 0 bases, J lost 6 bases, and 12 bases lay in between. Germline assignment: CDR1 SGHRS and CDR2 YFSETQ. The CDR3 is made up of 14 amino acids. This CDR3 reads CASSLASGGDGYTF. CDR3 sequence (DNA): TGCGCCAGCAGCTTGGCGTCGGGGGGCGATGGCTACACCTTC.

J is TRBJ2-5 and V is TRBV7-3; D is perhaps TRBD2 (6 bases). This CDR3 is 14 amino acids long. Per the germline V gene, CDR1 is SGHTA and CDR2 is FQGTGA. The V end was cut by 5 bases, the J end by 5 bases, with 15 bases between. CDR3 sequence (DNA): TGTGCCAGCAGCCCCGGGAGAAACCCGGAGACCCAGTACTTC. Its protein is CASSPGRNPETQYF.

The CDR3 region has the DNA TGTGCCAGCAGCTTAGAGACAGGGGGCAATCAGCCCCAGCATTTT. Protein: CASSLETGGNQPQHF. The chain couples TRBV7-2 to TRBJ1-5; the match to TRBD1 covers 8 bases. Per germline, CDR1 SGHTA and CDR2 FQGNSA. V lost 1 base to trimming and J lost 2 bases; unmatched junction nucleotides: 1. The CDR3 covers 15 residues.

The J gene is TRBJ2-1, the V gene TRBV6-5; D uncertain. V was pared by 6 bases and J by 8 bases, with 11 bases between. The CDR3 extends over 12 amino acids. Germline V gives CDR1 MNHEY, CDR2 SVGAGI. As DNA, the CDR3 is TGTGCCAGCAGGGGTCTAAGCGATGAGCAGTTCTTC. Residues: CASRGLSDEQFF.

The chain couples TRBV5-1 to TRBJ2-2, with unresolved D. Trimming removed 6 bases from V and 7 bases from J, with 7 bases in between. From germline, CDR1 is SGHRS and CDR2 YFSETQ. The CDR3 runs to 11 residues. The CDR3 here is CASTESGELFF. The CDR3 nucleotides read TGCGCCAGCACCGAGAGCGGGGAGCTGTTTTTT.

This rearrangement joins TRBV28 to TRBJ2-7; 9 positions agree with TRBD1. With V trimmed by 7 bases and J by 0 bases, 16 bases remained unmatched. The CDR3 contains 18 residues. Germline lookup yields CDR1 MDHEN and CDR2 SYDVKM. In DNA form, the CDR3 reads TGTGCCAGCACCTCTCAGGACAGGGGCCCCCTTAACTCCTACGAGCAGTACTTC. Its translation is CASTSQDRGPLNSYEQYF.

The table lists this clone with many counts. V is TRBV15 and J is TRBJ2-1, with D possibly TRBD2 on 6 matching bases. Germline values: CDR1 LNHNV, CDR2 YYDKDF (reference sequence). Trimming took 5 bases from V and 8 from J, leaving 13 bases between them. This CDR3 comprises 13 residues. The DNA for the CDR3 is TGTGCCACCAGCCGCCCCGGCGGGGATGAGCAGTTCTTC. Amino acid sequence: CATSRPGGDEQFF.

This clone was seen more than once but under ten times. V and J are TRBV19 and TRBJ2-2, with 10 positions matching TRBD2. Germline V lookup: CDR1 LNHDA, CDR2 SQIVND (reference sequence). This CDR3 contains 15 residues. J was trimmed by 5 bases and V by 5 bases; bases with no gene match: 5. The CDR3 loop is CASSPSGRRTGELFF. In DNA, the CDR3 is TGTGCCAGTAGTCCTAGCGGGAGACGAACCGGGGAGCTGTTTTTT.

This clone was picked up a small number of times. The genes are TRBV5-6 and TRBJ2-3; D possibly corresponds to TRBD2 (5 bases). Germline CDR1 reads SGHDT; CDR2 reads YYEEEE. The CDR3 contains 15 residues. Trimming took 6 bases from V and 2 from J, leaving 16 bases between them. Here the CDR3 reads CASITTGLPTDTQYF. The CDR3 bases are TGTGCCAGCATCACCACGGGGTTACCCACAGATACGCAGTATTTT.

The V call is TRBV4-3, the J call TRBJ2-7, with 9 bases identical to TRBD1. Germline CDR1 is LGHNA and CDR2 is YSLEER. The CDR3 runs 17 residues. Germline trimming cut 4 bases from V and 4 bases from J; bases unmatched to any gene: 14. CDR3: CASSRQSTGQGTYEQYF. CDR3 DNA: TGCGCCAGCAGCCGCCAATCCACGGGACAGGGAACATACGAGCAGTACTTC.

This clone was counted only a few times. The rearrangement uses TRBV2 and TRBJ2-3; D uncertain. The V end lost 3 bases, the J end lost 6 bases, and 7 bases lay between the germline ends. CDR1 is SNHLY, CDR2 FYNNEI, per germline. The CDR3 is 12 amino acids. The DNA of the CDR3 is TGTGCCAGCAGTGACCTCGGGGATACGCAGTATTTT. Protein: CASSDLGDTQYF.

This clone turned up a few times. The CDR3 sequence is CASSSREADTQYF. In DNA form, the CDR3 reads TGTGCCAGCAGCTCTAGGGAGGCAGATACGCAGTATTTT. The rearrangement joins TRBV7-9 to TRBJ2-3; possibly TRBD2 for D (6 bases). The CDR3 is 13 residues long. Trimming took 4 bases from V and 4 from J, leaving 9 bases between them. Germline V CDR1 and CDR2: SEHNR, FQNEAQ (reference sequence).

This clone was detected a few times. This chain joins TRBV18 and TRBJ1-5; a possible D gene is TRBD1 (6 bases). V lost 4 bases and J 5 bases, leaving 12 bases between the germline ends. This CDR3 has 14 amino acids. Germline CDR1 and CDR2: KGHSH and LQKENI. CDR3 nucleotides: TGTGCCAGCTCACTAGCAGGGGTGGATCAGCCCCAGCATTTT. It specifies CASSLAGVDQPQHF.